This TCR beta chain came from a study of cytomegalovirus exposure and HLA in healthy donors (dated by TCRdb to 2015 to 2018). Broadly, across the study: According to an earlier analysis of a few hundred of the donors, about 170 million T cells yielded 117 million unique TCR beta sequences and around 300 Gb of sequence data. Roughly 300 gigabases of sequencing data and 80 million or so unique TCR sequences were included in an early release covering about 700 HLA-typed donors. Of the approximately 400 genotyped donors, 80% to 90% were placed in the genetic ancestry cluster associated with self-reported Caucasian donors. The aim of the study was to test whether cataloging public T cell receptors could identify signatures of past pathogen exposure. The T cell repertoires of 666 subjects were profiled by immunosequencing and related to cytomegalovirus serostatus. Besides the first cohort of under 700 subjects, a separate validation cohort made up of over 100 different subjects was used. To predict cytomegalovirus infection status, the study combined high-throughput TCR immunosequencing, statistical association of individual TCRs with disease status, and machine learning. To study patterns of TCR occurrence, a later analysis re-analyzed previously published TCR beta repertoires from 550 to 800 donors and added high-resolution HLA genotyping. In the later analysis, no new phenotypic data were used to find candidate immune exposures; instead, reliance was placed on TCR beta sequences and their occurrence across donors. In an earlier analysis of roughly 540 of the donors, high-throughput TCR beta sequencing was used to judge whether each TCR beta V gene segment behaved as functional or pseudogenic. Donor age, sex, ethnicity and CMV serostatus were compiled together with the repertoire data. A later genetic analysis took genome-wide SNP genotypes for about three fifths of the 666 donors and used that subset as a discovery cohort. All discovery cohort repertoires had been generated on a single sequencing platform. Class I and class II HLA loci were covered by the typing at four-digit resolution. Typing coverage differed by locus: A, B, C, DRB1 and DQB1 were typed in about 629-630 donors, DQA1 in about 550, DPA1 in roughly 590, and DPB1 in approximately 450. Because of strong linkage in the cohort, a handful of DR-DQ haplotypes were treated as single units for association and clustering. Among 398 genotyped donors of the cohort, an average of about 240,000 unique TCR beta nucleotide sequences was sequenced per donor, of which 15% to 20% were non-productive. What the study reported, not specific to this receptor: It was suggested by the authors that the approach could potentially be generalized to other disease states and immunological phenotypes. An earlier analysis of approximately 500 of the donors showed that most TCR beta V segments appeared in productive rearrangements either about 87% or about 30% of the time, which broadly matched IMGT annotations. The cohort was sequenced for TCR beta chains only, and without alpha or paired-chain data the features that could be detected were limited. In the study, 150 to 200 TCR beta chains were listed as associated with cytomegalovirus. At a false discovery rate of 0.05, a later analysis linked roughly 17,000 TCR beta sequences to specific HLA alleles. The classifier was reported to diagnose cytomegalovirus status with high specificity and sensitivity in both the original cohort and the validation cohort. The earlier analysis of almost 600 of the donors excluded some 16 rarely observed V segments, including chromosome 9 orphons, because counts were too low. A further reported finding was that TCR beta sequences accurately predicted the HLA-A and HLA-B alleles for most subjects in the first cohort. For the cohort, immune exposure information was limited to CMV serostatus. Some IMGT-functional V segments, including TRBV6-2 and TRBV6-3, could not be told apart with the 87-base-pair reads, so those segments were excluded. Because HLA typing was unavailable for some donors at each locus, only the typed subset was used in association tests. A cluster of highly shared sequence variants was judged likely to represent a technical artifact of the sequencing pipeline. Strong co-occurrence of HLA alleles, especially DR and DQ, made assigning TCR associations to individual alleles difficult. Most TCR sequences were seen in very few donors, while some public TCRs were found in many individuals. Linkage disequilibrium might explain the correlated functional status among segregating V segments, but an unknown experimental factor could not be ruled out. A later analysis reported that several top co-occurrence clusters appeared linked to parvovirus B19, influenza, CMV and Epstein-Barr virus. A few of the identified cytomegalovirus-associated TCR beta chains were confirmed in vitro to be specific for cytomegalovirus antigens. Presence/absence analyses assumed roughly uniform sequencing depth across donors, an assumption that may not hold. In a later genetic analysis, fewer N-insertions in productive TCRs were reported among donors in an Asian-associated ancestry cluster than the roughly 700-donor mean. A later analysis found that TCR association rates varied across HLA loci, with DRB1 alleles showing the most associated TCRs and HLA-C alleles the fewest. In a later analysis, HLA-associated TCR beta chains were found to be more clonally expanded and to have lower generation probabilities than equally common non-associated chains. A later analysis found that most CMV-associated TCR beta chains appeared HLA-restricted, with HLA associations seemingly driven largely by CMV exposure. V-gene and J-gene trimming of TCR beta chains was associated with a missense DCLRE1C variant in a later genetic analysis, and the association was replicated in an independent cohort.

The germline V gene encodes CDR1 ENHRY and CDR2 SYGVKD. V is clipped by 3 bases and J by 5 bases, and the sequence between their germline boundaries is 7 bases long. Counted from cysteine to phenylalanine, this CDR3 has 12 amino acids. Only CDR3 DNA is held: 36 bases, read in frame from base 1. Library generation was performed with the immunoSEQ multiplex PCR assay. The multiplex PCR relied on a mix of 60 forward primers for TCR Vbeta segments and 13 reverse primers for TCR Jbeta segments. Amplification of the CDR3 region of rearranged TCR beta genes was performed with a multiplex PCR assay on genomic DNA. Amplified TCR beta libraries were sequenced as 87-base-pair reads on the Illumina HiSeq System. The authors' pipeline ran thus. In a later analysis, roughly 80 million unique TCR beta chains were counted across the roughly 670 repertoires, and around 10 million of these chains were shared by at least two donors. To remove PCR and sequencing errors, raw reads were error-corrected and collapsed into unique sequences using a nearest-neighbor algorithm that merged closely related sequences. To assign V, D and J gene segments, CDR3 sequences were aligned to IMGT reference sequences. For a sequence to be retained, at least a six-nucleotide match to both a V gene segment and a J gene segment was required. Rearrangements were called productive when the CDR3 lacked stop codons and stayed in frame with V and J; all others were non-productive. Following IMGT convention, CDR3 was defined as the stretch from the second conserved V-encoded cysteine up to the conserved J-encoded phenylalanine. In an earlier analysis of some 550 of the donors, sequences lacking an unambiguous match to a single V gene segment were excluded. An earlier analysis of approximately 590 of the donors classified V segments as functional when productive rearrangements were above 56.7% and as segregating when the standard deviation between donors was above 5%. A statistical classification framework was built for diagnosing cytomegalovirus status from the catalog of TCR beta chain sequences. In a later analysis, TCR nucleotide sequences were compared against IMGT/GENE-DB human TR gene sequences so that V and J genes could be assigned. A later analysis assigned CDR3 sequences and most-parsimonious VDJ recombination scenarios with the TCRdist pipeline. In a later analysis, each TCR beta chain was defined by its CDR3 amino acid sequence together with its V-gene family, and reads lacking a unique V-gene family were excluded. As a way to deal with suspected cross-contamination and a sequencing artifact, a later analysis dropped 500 to 700 nucleotide sequences that were highly shared and had low generation probability. A later analysis calculated a clonal expansion index for each public chain from normalized within-repertoire ranks of inferred template counts. In a later analysis, generation probabilities were computed using a VDJ recombination model fitted to out-of-frame rearrangements, and the results were checked against IGoR. In a later analysis, TCR-TCR, TCR-HLA and TCR-CMV co-occurrence was scored with hypergeometric tests, and a repertoire-size bias correction was applied to TCR pairs. To estimate false discovery rates, a later analysis permuted the HLA or CMV assignments 20 times. In a later analysis, co-occurring TCRs were grouped using DBSCAN, with TCRdist sequence similarity added in when clustering inside HLA-allele-positive subsets. Co-occurrence clustering excluded repertoires with fewer than 30,000 or more than 120,000 public chains, plus five with anomalous nucleotide sharing. The table was pulled from immuneACCESS by TCRdb, which kept in-frame rearrangements only. Such tables lose some clones; where checked, under half of the loss comes from unresolved V genes, and the rest has no known cause. That table supplies the V and J calls and clone size; D and trimming were determined from the DNA. A total of nearly 80,000 clones appear in this sample, approximately 79% of them only once. Around 21% of the sample is held by the ten biggest clonotypes.

Concerning this clone itself: Its antigen remains unidentified. Base-call qualities are not available, and no considerably larger clone is one nucleotide away.

The cohort comprised 550 to 700 healthy bone marrow donors. All cohort members were sampled while nominally healthy, although unrecorded immune exposures were likely present. The donor was CMV seropositive and was included in the group of 250 to 300 seropositive cohort members. Every donor gave a peripheral blood sample, and the peripheral blood mononuclear cells from that sample were used for TCR beta sequencing. Genomic DNA was extracted from the blood cell samples with the Qiagen DNeasy Blood Extraction Kit. The receptor comes from a woman aged 40 to 50 in good health and CMV-seropositive. Sequencing input: PBMCs. The chain was built from TRBV10-3 and TRBJ2-5, with the D gene call left open. CDR3 region: CAISDGSETQYF. The DNA is TGTGCCATCAGTGACGGGTCGGAGACCCAGTACTTC.